This record covers a single TCR beta chain. Antigen: not known. This CDR3 region has 14 residues. V lost 0 bases, J lost 5 bases, and 10 bases lay in between. The germline gives CDR1 LNHNV, CDR2 YYDKDF (reference sequence). The data were obtained in a study of OX40 agonist ivuxolimab in advanced cancers. Study-level results: Partial responders receiving 0.1-3.0 mg/kg showed among the lowest clonal expansion.

Measured with immunoSEQ multiplex PCR; TCRdb has only the in-frame clones, and not every one. The table shows around 75,000 clones, with about 89% occurring only once. This receptor was taken from an adult with an advanced solid tumor such as melanoma, head and neck, liver or kidney cancer. This specimen was CD4+ or CD8+ T cells sorted from blood, taken in a trial of the OX40 agonist ivuxolimab. The J gene is TRBJ1-1, the V gene TRBV15; D ambiguous. For the CDR3, the DNA is TGTGCCACCAGCAGAGAGCTGTGGGGAACTGAAGCTTTCTTT. Encoded protein: CATSRELWGTEAFF.